One sample yielded the 26 T cell receptor beta chains listed below, sequenced in a study of blood T cell repertoires in COVID-19. The method was immunoSEQ multiplex PCR; TCRdb's version includes in-frame clones alone and lacks a portion of them. The sample holds just over 350,000 clones, more than 85% seen once. Source material: PBMCs or T cells enriched from blood (not recorded which). Source of these receptors: a woman aged 25 to 45 who had recovered from COVID-19.

This clone came up once. V is TRBV28 and J is TRBJ1-2; tentatively, D is TRBD1 (5 bases). This CDR3 is 13 amino acids long. V was cut by 2 bases and J by 7 bases, with 11 bases left in between. The V gene's germline CDR1 is MDHEN and CDR2 SYDVKM. This CDR3 is CASSLPGRFGYTF. CDR3 coding DNA: TGTGCCAGCAGTTTACCAGGGCGCTTTGGCTACACCTTC.

V and J are TRBV27 and TRBJ2-2, with no clear D. Trimming left V 9 bases short and J 7 bases short, with 9 bases between. Germline CDR1 MNHEY, CDR2 SMNVEV (reference sequence). The length of the CDR3 is 11 residues. Here the CDR3 DNA reads TGTGCCAGTTCAGGTTACGGGGAGCTGTTTTTT. Amino acids: CASSGYGELFF.

The chain carries TRBV11-2 and TRBJ2-5, with 8 bases identical to TRBD2. With 6 bases clipped from V and 2 bases from J, the junction kept 8 bases outside the gene matches. Germline V gene sequence: CDR1 SGHAT, CDR2 FQNNGV. The CDR3 length is 15 residues. The CDR3 nucleotides are TGTGCCAGCAGTCGTTGGGTAGCGGGGCAAGAGACCCAGTACTTC. It translates to CASSRWVAGQETQYF. Complete variable domain (other parts from reference TRBV11-2 and TRBJ2-5): EAGVAQSPRYKIIEKRQSVAFWCNPISGHATLYWYQQILGQGPKLLIQFQNNGVVDDSQLPKDRFSAERLKGVDSTLKIQPAKLEDSAVYLCASSRWVAGQETQYFGPGTRLLVL.

This clone appeared a single time. This chain connects TRBV2 to TRBJ2-1; 11 bases agree with TRBD1. Germline-derived CDR1 and CDR2 are SNHLY and FYNNEI. The CDR3 is 16 residues long. V shed 6 bases and J 3 bases; nucleotides not matched to a gene: 7. The CDR3 DNA reads TGTGCCAGCAGGATGGACAGGGGGCGAGGCTACAATGAGCAGTTCTTC. Residues: CASRMDRGRGYNEQFF.

The chain combines TRBV6-5 with TRBJ1-3, with D perhaps matching TRBD1 (5 bases). The CDR3 consists of 14 residues. Germline CDR1 reads MNHEY; CDR2 reads SVGAGI. The V gene lost 6 bases and the J gene lost 2 bases, with 11 bases spanning the gap. CDR3 nucleotides: TGTGCCAGCAGGCCTCAGGGTGCTGGAAACACCATATATTTT. Protein product: CASRPQGAGNTIYF.

This clone has only a few counts. The rearrangement uses TRBV21-1 and TRBJ1-4; the table calls TRBD1, which could not be checked here. TRBV21-1 is flagged as a pseudogene. CDR3 length equals 13 residues. CDR3 amino acids: CAGQGRASEKLFF. CDR3 sequence (DNA): TGTGCCGGACAGGGAAGGGCAAGTGAAAAACTGTTTTTT.

The rearrangement joins TRBV12-3 or TRBV12-4 to TRBJ1-1, with D uncertain. The ends were cut back, 3 bases at V and 1 base at J, with 6 bases in the middle. The CDR3 has 13 residues. CDR3 amino acids: CASSFSRNTEAFF. CDR3 in DNA: TGTGCCAGCAGTTTTTCGAGGAACACTGAAGCTTTCTTT.

This chain connects TRBV9 to TRBJ1-1; D perhaps matches TRBD1 (6 bases). Germline CDR1 reads SGDLS; CDR2 reads YYNGEE. V was shortened by 0 bases and J by 1 base, with 10 bases between the two germline ends. The CDR3 is 15 residues long. CDR3: CASSVVDRPNTEAFF. For the CDR3, the DNA is TGTGCCAGCAGCGTAGTAGACAGGCCGAACACTGAAGCTTTCTTT.

The genes are TRBV28 and TRBJ1-1; weak D call: TRBD1 (6 bases). CDR3 length: 15 amino acids. Germline values: CDR1 MDHEN, CDR2 SYDVKM. V lost 7 bases and J lost 4, with 19 bases in between. CDR3 sequence (DNA): TGTGCCAGCACCCCAAGGTACAGGGAGAGCACTGAAGCTTTCTTT. The encoded protein is CASTPRYRESTEAFF.

The chain employs TRBV6-6 and TRBJ1-4; the match to TRBD1 covers 7 bases. Germline loops: CDR1 MNHNY, CDR2 SVGAGI (reference sequence). V trimming: 8 bases; J trimming: 4 bases; junction bases outside the gene matches: 7. This CDR3 region has 14 residues. CDR3 protein: CASDKDRLNEKLFF. Written as DNA, the CDR3 is TGTGCCAGCGACAAGGACAGGCTTAATGAAAAACTGTTTTTT.

V gene TRBV11-2 combines with J gene TRBJ2-7; 8 bases map to TRBD2. Germline CDR1 SGHAT, CDR2 FQNNGV. This CDR3 has 15 residues. J was trimmed by 4 bases and V by 3 bases; bases with no gene match: 8. CDR3 DNA: TGTGCCAGCAGCTTCCCTACTAGCGGTTCGTACGAGCAGTACTTC. Protein sequence: CASSFPTSGSYEQYF.

The chain is built from TRBV19 and TRBJ1-5, with D unresolved. V lost 3 bases to trimming and J lost 4 bases, with 16 bases between them. CDR1 and CDR2 (germline): LNHDA, SQIVND (reference sequence). CDR3 size: 16 residues. CDR3 residues: CASSILTTRVNQPQHF. CDR3 nucleotides: TGTGCCAGTAGTATCCTAACGACTAGGGTGAATCAGCCCCAGCATTTT.

The chain joins TRBV4-1 to TRBJ1-2; D is ambiguous. The germline CDR1 and CDR2 sequences are MGHRA and YSYEKL. The ends were cut back, 3 bases at V and 8 bases at J, with 16 bases in the middle. The CDR3 consists of 14 residues. CDR3 coding DNA: TGCGCCAGCAGCCAGCTGTCCGAATCTGGCGGCTACACCTTC. Protein product: CASSQLSESGGYTF.

The V and J genes are TRBV19 and TRBJ1-2; 10 bases fit TRBD1. Germline trimming cut 1 base from V and 5 bases from J; bases unmatched to any gene: 7. Germline assignment: CDR1 LNHDA and CDR2 SQIVND (reference sequence). The CDR3 sequence is 16 residues long. CDR3 sequence: CASSIAAGQGYYGYTF. The CDR3 DNA reads TGTGCCAGTAGTATAGCCGCGGGACAGGGGTATTATGGCTACACCTTC.

The J gene is TRBJ1-4, the V gene TRBV28, with D possibly matching TRBD1 (5 bases). The CDR3 has 16 residues. Deletions cut 3 bases from V and 8 bases from J, with 19 bases between. Per the germline V gene, CDR1 is MDHEN and CDR2 is SYDVKM. For the CDR3, the DNA is TGTGCCAGCAGTTTGTTTTCAGGGTCGGCTCGAGAAAAACTGTTTTTT. Its protein product is CASSLFSGSAREKLFF.

The gene calls are TRBV27 and TRBJ1-2; TRBD1 agrees at 7 bases. Germline V gene sequence: CDR1 MNHEY, CDR2 SMNVEV (reference sequence). CDR3 length: 16 residues. Trimming removed 2 bases from V and 7 bases from J; junction bases left unmatched: 13. The CDR3 loop reads CASSLSASGTVGGYTF. The CDR3 coding sequence is TGTGCCAGCAGTTTAAGCGCATCCGGGACAGTGGGTGGCTACACCTTC.

The rearrangement uses TRBV11-2 and TRBJ2-1; 12 bases line up with TRBD1. The CDR3 sequence is 14 residues long. Germline V gene sequence: CDR1 SGHAT, CDR2 FQNNGV. V trimming: 2 bases; J trimming: 13 bases; junction bases outside the gene matches: 6. The CDR3 nucleotides read TGTGCCAGCAGCTTAACTGGGACAGGGGGCAGCCAGTTCTTC. Protein product: CASSLTGTGGSQFF.

This clone occurred a few times. The CDR3 here is CASSWERVGYTF. CDR3 in DNA: TGTGCCAGCAGTTGGGAGCGGGTTGGCTACACCTTC. The chain uses TRBV28 and TRBJ1-2; no reliable D call. CDR1 and CDR2 from the germline V gene are MDHEN and SYDVKM. V lost 4 bases to trimming and J lost 7 bases, with 10 bases between them. This CDR3 comprises 12 residues.

This clone was recorded only once. The same CDR3 can be traced to other DNA sequences in this sample. J is TRBJ2-7 and V is TRBV27; 7 bases agree with TRBD1. With 6 bases clipped from V and 5 bases from J, the junction kept 10 bases outside the gene matches. CDR3 length equals 14 residues. Per the germline V gene, CDR1 is MNHEY and CDR2 is SMNVEV (reference sequence). Written as DNA, the CDR3 is TGTGCCAGCAGCCCTAGGACAGGAGGAGACGAGCAGTACTTC. Its translation is CASSPRTGGDEQYF.

This clone was recorded once. The rearrangement joins TRBV12-5 to TRBJ2-5; maybe TRBD1 (6 bases). CDR1 is LGHNT, CDR2 FRNRAP, per germline. This CDR3 has 15 amino acids. Trimming removed 2 bases from V and 10 bases from J, with 20 bases in between. The CDR3 nucleotides are TGTGCTAGTGGTTTGTTTAACCGGGGACAAATGGTCCAGTACTTC. It is translated as CASGLFNRGQMVQYF.

The chain recombines TRBV2 with TRBJ2-2; maybe TRBD2 (6 bases). Germline lookup yields CDR1 SNHLY and CDR2 FYNNEI. This CDR3 has 16 residues. The V gene lost 6 bases and the J gene lost 0 bases, with 14 bases spanning the gap. CDR3 protein: CASRDSRTTNTGELFF. The CDR3 DNA sequence: TGTGCCAGCAGGGATAGCAGGACTACGAACACCGGGGAGCTGTTTTTT. The full variable domain, in which reference TRBV2 and TRBJ2-2 provide the parts outside the CDR3, is EPEVTQTPSHQVTQMGQEVILRCVPISNHLYFYWYRQILGQKVEFLVSFYNNEISEKSEIFDDQFSVERPDGSNFTLKIRSTKLEDSAMYFCASRDSRTTNTGELFFGEGSRLTVL.

This chain connects TRBV6-1 to TRBJ2-5; unclear D gene. The CDR3 loop spans 17 amino acids. In germline, CDR1 is MNHNS, CDR2 SASEGT. The V end lost 1 base, the J end lost 4 bases, and 19 bases lay between the germline ends. CDR3 in amino acids: CASSEELGRLKRETQYF. CDR3 nucleotide sequence: TGTGCCAGCAGTGAAGAGCTAGGAAGGCTCAAAAGAGAGACCCAGTACTTC.

This sequence joins TRBV9 and TRBJ1-4; D possibly corresponds to TRBD1 (6 bases). V was trimmed by 0 bases and J by 8 bases, leaving 14 bases between them. Germline V gives CDR1 SGDLS, CDR2 YYNGEE. This CDR3 contains 15 residues. The CDR3 is CASSVATGGREKLFF. In DNA form, the CDR3 reads TGTGCCAGCAGCGTAGCTACGGGGGGCCGGGAAAAACTGTTTTTT. Together with reference TRBV9 and TRBJ1-4, the CDR3 gives the full variable domain: DSGVTQTPKHLITATGQRVTLRCSPRSGDLSVYWYQQSLDQGLQFLIQYYNGEERAKGNILERFSAQQFPDLHSELNLSSLELGDSALYFCASSVATGGREKLFFGSGTQLSVL.

V and J are TRBV27 and TRBJ1-4, with TRBD1 as a possible D gene (5 bases). The V end lost 2 bases, the J end lost 7 bases, and 20 bases lay between the germline ends. Germline loops: CDR1 MNHEY, CDR2 SMNVEV (reference sequence). CDR3 length: 17 residues. The CDR3 loop reads CASSLTGQAYGPEKLFF. The CDR3 DNA follows: TGTGCCAGCAGTTTAACAGGCCAGGCATACGGCCCTGAAAAACTGTTTTTT. The entire variable domain, with the rest obtained from reference TRBV27 and TRBJ1-4, is as follows: EAQVTQNPRYLITVTGKKLTVTCSQNMNHEYMSWYRQDPGLGLRQIYYSMNVEVTDKGDVPEGYKVSRKEKRNFPLILESPSPNQTSLYFCASSLTGQAYGPEKLFFGSGTQLSVL.

J is TRBJ1-6 and V is TRBV19; 11 bases are shared with TRBD1. The CDR3 is 16 amino acids. The ends lost 4 bases at V and 5 bases at J; junction bases unmatched: 4. CDR1 and CDR2 from the germline V gene are LNHDA and SQIVND (reference sequence). The CDR3 coding sequence is TGTGCCAGTAGTACCGGGACAGGGGGAAATAATTCACCCCTCCACTTT. Its protein product is CASSTGTGGNNSPLHF.

This chain joins TRBV28 and TRBJ2-7; tentatively, D is TRBD1 (6 bases). Per germline, CDR1 MDHEN and CDR2 SYDVKM. V was clipped by 6 bases and J by 1 base, with 16 bases between them. The CDR3 is 15 residues long. The CDR3 loop is CASRLGPQGSYEQYF. The CDR3 DNA sequence: TGTGCCAGCAGACTTGGACCCCAGGGGTCCTACGAGCAGTACTTC.